This TCR beta chain was sequenced during a study of lymphopenia after photon versus proton radiotherapy. Overall study findings and caveats: Oligoclonal CD8+ Temra expansion after nadir drove photon patients' diversity drop.

Points on this clone: Its antigen is unidentified.

This CDR3 region has 16 residues. Germline V gene data show CDR1 as MNHNS and CDR2 as SASEGT. The V and J ends lost 0 bases and 0 bases respectively, with 6 bases between them. Sequenced by immunoSEQ multiplex PCR; TCRdb stores in-frame clones only, minus some. Here the sample spans about 70,000 clones, around 87% being singletons. This TCR came from a man at least 80 years old with esophageal cancer. The rearrangement links TRBV6-1 to TRBJ2-6; D is uncertain. This sample comprised peripheral blood, obtained from a patient treated with proton-based radiotherapy. The CDR3 region is CASSEASSSGANVLTF. The DNA of the CDR3 is TGTGCCAGCAGTGAAGCCTCATCCTCTGGGGCCAACGTCCTGACTTTC.